What follows are 6 T cell receptor beta chains derived from one specimen sequenced in a study of TIL therapy for anti-PD-1-resistant metastatic lung cancer. Described time point: pre-treatment sample, taken before nivolumab and TIL therapy. Sequencing used immunoSEQ v3. The protocol was immunoSEQ multiplex PCR, while the TCRdb copy is restricted to in-frame clones and leaves out a portion. The profile shows tens of thousands of clones, roughly 80% of them singletons. Material: blood, obtained at baseline. The receptors were gathered from a person between 25 and 80 years old with non-small cell lung cancer.

The chain uses TRBV7-9 and TRBJ2-3; D call uncertain. The CDR3 spans 18 residues. V lost 4 bases, J lost 1 base, and 21 bases lay in between. Germline CDR1 reads SEHNR; CDR2 reads FQNEAQ (reference sequence). The CDR3 bases are TGTGCCAGCAGCTCGTTACACAGACCGCGCCTGGGCACAGATACGCAGTATTTT. Protein: CASSSLHRPRLGTDTQYF.

This chain links TRBV30 with TRBJ2-7; D unresolved. This CDR3 contains 14 residues. The V gene lost 4 bases and the J gene lost 2 bases, with 15 bases spanning the gap. Per germline, CDR1 GTSNPN and CDR2 SVGIG (reference sequence). The CDR3 DNA reads as TGTGCCTGGACCCTACCGGGCGGTACCTACGAGCAGTACTTC. Translated: CAWTLPGGTYEQYF.

The chain links TRBV2 to TRBJ1-5; the D is unclear. The germline V gene has CDR1 SNHLY and CDR2 FYNNEI. V lost 3 bases and J 7 bases, leaving 7 bases between the germline ends. This CDR3 comprises 12 residues. The CDR3 DNA follows: TGTGCCAGCAGTGAGGCGAACCAGCCCCAGCATTTT. This gives the protein CASSEANQPQHF.

The V gene is TRBV11-3, the J gene TRBJ2-3, with D maybe TRBD2 (5 bases). CDR1 is SGHNT, CDR2 YENEEA, per germline. With 5 bases removed from V and 2 bases from J, the gap between germline ends came to 11 bases. The CDR3 loop spans 14 amino acids. CDR3 protein: CASSPDYYTDTQYF. The CDR3 coding sequence is TGTGCCAGCAGCCCCGACTACTACACAGATACGCAGTATTTT.

This clone came up a few times. V is TRBV12-5 and J is TRBJ1-5; D is uncertain. The V gene's germline CDR1 is LGHNT and CDR2 FRNRAP. The V end was cut by 8 bases, the J end by 3 bases, with 8 bases between. This CDR3 comprises 12 residues. The CDR3 protein is CASLQHNQPQHF. CDR3 sequence (DNA): TGTGCTAGTCTTCAGCACAATCAGCCCCAGCATTTT.

V usage is TRBV30 and J usage is TRBJ2-1; no clear D gene. This CDR3 comprises 16 residues. Trimming removed 2 bases at V and 0 bases at J, with 14 bases between. Germline CDR1 is GTSNPN and CDR2 is SVGIG (reference sequence). The CDR3 here is CAWSKDLLSSYNEQFF. CDR3 bases: TGTGCCTGGAGTAAGGACCTCCTTAGCTCCTACAATGAGCAGTTCTTC. The full variable domain, its missing parts supplied by reference TRBV30 and TRBJ2-1, is SQTIHQWPATLVQPVGSPLSLECTVEGTSNPNLYWYRQAAGRGLQLLFYSVGIGQISSEVPQNLSASRPQDRQFILSSKKLLLSDSGFYLCAWSKDLLSSYNEQFFGPGTRLTVL.